The rows below give T cell receptor beta chains drawn from one sample of a study of T cells in tumors after PD-1 blockade. The protocol was immunoSEQ multiplex PCR, while the TCRdb copy is restricted to in-frame clones and leaves out a portion. This sample has tens of thousands of clones, with over 65% found just once. Sequenced material: PBMCs, taken after anti-PD-1 treatment. These receptor sequences come from a human donor with basal cell carcinoma. Each CDR3 is given with its conserved first and last residue. The D gene is left open where the match is weak. Clone size, where shown, is once, few, many, or a class for clones that have expanded.

j_gene: TRBJ1-1
d_gene: .
v_gene: TRBV6-5
abundance: .
CDR3aa: CASSYSRGWGTEAFF
CDR3nt: TGTGCCAGCAGTTATAGCAGGGGTTGGGGCACTGAAGCTTTCTTT

j_gene: TRBJ1-2
d_gene: .
v_gene: TRBV29-1
abundance: .
CDR3aa: CSVEVQGFNYGYTF
CDR3nt: TGCAGCGTTGAAGTGCAAGGGTTTAACTATGGCTACACCTTC

j_gene: TRBJ2-7
d_gene: .
v_gene: TRBV30
abundance: .
CDR3aa: CAWSLYREGEQYF
CDR3nt: TGTGCCTGGAGTCTCTACAGGGAGGGGGAGCAGTACTTC

j_gene: TRBJ1-5
d_gene: .
v_gene: TRBV30
abundance: .
CDR3aa: CAWREGGWSNQPQHF
CDR3nt: TGTGCCTGGAGGGAGGGGGGCTGGAGCAATCAGCCCCAGCATTTT

j_gene: TRBJ1-1
d_gene: .
v_gene: TRBV5-1
abundance: .
CDR3aa: CASKADSTGGGTEAFF
CDR3nt: TGCGCCAGCAAGGCAGACTCGACCGGTGGTGGCACTGAAGCTTTCTTT

j_gene: TRBJ2-7
d_gene: TRBD1
v_gene: TRBV2
abundance: .
CDR3aa: CASSERDSYYEQYF
CDR3nt: TGTGCCAGCAGTGAAAGGGACAGTTACTACGAGCAGTACTTC

j_gene: TRBJ2-1
d_gene: .
v_gene: TRBV7-2
abundance: .
CDR3aa: CASSLVVTYNEQFF
CDR3nt: TGTGCCAGCAGCTTAGTGGTTACCTACAATGAGCAGTTCTTC

j_gene: TRBJ1-1
d_gene: TRBD1
v_gene: TRBV5-1
abundance: .
CDR3aa: CASSSEQGEAFF
CDR3nt: TGCGCCAGCAGCTCAGAACAGGGGGAAGCTTTCTTT

j_gene: TRBJ1-2
d_gene: TRBD1
v_gene: TRBV29-1
abundance: few
CDR3aa: CSVVPGQGLNYGYTF
CDR3nt: TGCAGCGTTGTCCCAGGACAGGGGCTTAACTATGGCTACACCTTC

j_gene: TRBJ1-6
d_gene: .
v_gene: TRBV5-5
abundance: medium-sized
CDR3aa: CASSFSRAGNSPLHF
CDR3nt: TGTGCCAGCAGCTTTTCTCGGGCAGGGAATTCACCCCTCCACTTT

j_gene: TRBJ2-2
d_gene: .
v_gene: TRBV6-1
abundance: .
CDR3aa: CASSEVPSSAGELFF
CDR3nt: TGTGCCAGCAGTGAAGTCCCATCTAGCGCCGGGGAGCTGTTTTTT

j_gene: TRBJ2-5
d_gene: .
v_gene: TRBV14
abundance: once
CDR3aa: CASSRGPGTLRGETQYF
CDR3nt: TGTGCCAGCAGCCGAGGCCCCGGGACCCTTCGAGGCGAGACCCAGTACTTC

j_gene: TRBJ1-5
d_gene: .
v_gene: TRBV5-6
abundance: .
CDR3aa: CASSLTGSNQPQHF
CDR3nt: TGTGCCAGCAGCTTGACAGGGTCCAATCAGCCCCAGCATTTT

j_gene: TRBJ2-3
d_gene: .
v_gene: TRBV27
abundance: .
CDR3aa: CASRIQVTSTDTQYF
CDR3nt: TGTGCCAGCAGAATCCAGGTGACTAGCACAGATACGCAGTATTTT

j_gene: TRBJ1-6
d_gene: .
v_gene: TRBV14
abundance: .
CDR3aa: CASSQYSGGYNSPLHF
CDR3nt: TGTGCCAGCAGCCAATACTCGGGCGGATATAATTCACCCCTCCACTTT

j_gene: TRBJ1-2
d_gene: .
v_gene: TRBV28
abundance: .
CDR3aa: CASNSGWANYGYTF
CDR3nt: TGTGCCAGCAATTCGGGTTGGGCTAACTATGGCTACACCTTC

j_gene: TRBJ2-1
d_gene: .
v_gene: TRBV7-8
abundance: .
CDR3aa: CASSTGPTMGFF
CDR3nt: TGTGCCAGCAGTACGGGCCCAACAATGGGGTTCTTC

j_gene: TRBJ1-2
d_gene: .
v_gene: TRBV18
abundance: few
CDR3aa: CASTSREAGDYGYTF
CDR3nt: TGTGCCAGCACCAGCCGGGAAGCAGGGGACTATGGCTACACCTTC

j_gene: TRBJ2-3
d_gene: .
v_gene: TRBV6-5
abundance: few
CDR3aa: CASRQGTLRTDTQYF
CDR3nt: TGTGCCAGCAGACAAGGGACGCTCCGCACAGATACGCAGTATTTT

j_gene: TRBJ1-2
d_gene: .
v_gene: TRBV14
abundance: few
CDR3aa: CASSQLTGWQGYTF
CDR3nt: TGTGCCAGCAGCCAACTTACAGGGTGGCAGGGCTACACCTTC

j_gene: TRBJ2-2
d_gene: TRBD2
v_gene: TRBV30
abundance: .
CDR3aa: CAWFSPGLAGDLTGELFF
CDR3nt: TGTGCCTGGTTTAGCCCCGGACTAGCGGGGGACCTCACCGGGGAGCTGTTTTTT

j_gene: TRBJ1-1
d_gene: .
v_gene: TRBV27
abundance: .
CDR3aa: CASSFGSGFGEAFF
CDR3nt: TGTGCCAGCAGTTTTGGTTCAGGGTTCGGTGAAGCTTTCTTT

j_gene: TRBJ1-2
d_gene: .
v_gene: TRBV5-6
abundance: .
CDR3aa: CASSLRIYRNYGYTF
CDR3nt: TGTGCCAGCAGCTTAAGGATTTACCGTAACTATGGCTACACCTTC

j_gene: TRBJ1-1
d_gene: .
v_gene: TRBV5-1
abundance: few
CDR3aa: CASSFRTAYPMNTEAFF
CDR3nt: TGCGCCAGCAGCTTCCGGACAGCTTATCCTATGAACACTGAAGCTTTCTTT

j_gene: TRBJ2-2
d_gene: TRBD2
v_gene: TRBV5-1
abundance: .
CDR3aa: CASSLGLAANTGELFF
CDR3nt: TGCGCCAGCAGCTTGGGACTAGCGGCGAACACCGGGGAGCTGTTTTTT

j_gene: TRBJ2-3
d_gene: .
v_gene: TRBV2
abundance: .
CDR3aa: CASSLSTDTQYF
CDR3nt: TGTGCCAGCAGTCTAAGCACAGATACGCAGTATTTT

j_gene: TRBJ1-1
d_gene: .
v_gene: TRBV4-2
abundance: .
CDR3aa: CASSQDPGIEMNTEAFF
CDR3nt: TGTGCCAGCAGCCAAGATCCCGGAATCGAAATGAACACTGAAGCTTTCTTT

j_gene: TRBJ2-7
d_gene: .
v_gene: TRBV19
abundance: medium-sized
CDR3aa: CASSIDKGHPSYEQYF
CDR3nt: TGTGCCAGTAGTATAGATAAGGGACACCCTTCCTACGAGCAGTACTTC

j_gene: TRBJ2-7
d_gene: TRBD2
v_gene: TRBV4-1
abundance: .
CDR3aa: CASSLTAGGLYEQYF
CDR3nt: TGCGCCAGCAGCCTGACAGCGGGGGGCCTCTACGAGCAGTACTTC

j_gene: TRBJ1-4
d_gene: .
v_gene: TRBV5-1
abundance: few
CDR3aa: CASSLNRGEANEKLFF
CDR3nt: TGCGCCAGCAGCTTGAACCGGGGGGAAGCTAATGAAAAACTGTTTTTT

j_gene: TRBJ1-2
d_gene: TRBD1
v_gene: TRBV30
abundance: .
CDR3aa: CAAIDRVTNYGYTF
CDR3nt: TGTGCCGCCATAGACAGGGTCACTAACTATGGCTACACCTTC

j_gene: TRBJ2-7
d_gene: TRBD1
v_gene: TRBV11-1
abundance: .
CDR3aa: CASSFPGQGALYF
CDR3nt: TGTGCCAGCAGCTTCCCGGGACAGGGGGCGTTGTACTTC

j_gene: TRBJ1-1
d_gene: .
v_gene: TRBV3-1/TRBV3-2
abundance: .
CDR3aa: CASSQPGLNTEAFF
CDR3nt: TGTGCCAGCAGCCAACCAGGGCTGAACACTGAAGCTTTCTTT

j_gene: TRBJ2-2
d_gene: TRBD1
v_gene: TRBV10-1
abundance: .
CDR3aa: CASSGRTGVTGELFF
CDR3nt: TGCGCCAGCAGTGGAAGGACAGGGGTCACCGGGGAGCTGTTTTTT

j_gene: TRBJ2-7
d_gene: .
v_gene: TRBV9
abundance: .
CDR3aa: CASSNRDRGYEQYF
CDR3nt: TGTGCCAGCAGCAACCGGGACCGAGGTTACGAGCAGTACTTC

j_gene: TRBJ1-3
d_gene: TRBD1
v_gene: TRBV28
abundance: .
CDR3aa: CASSLTGGTAIYF
CDR3nt: TGTGCCAGCAGTTTAACAGGGGGAACGGCCATATATTTT

j_gene: TRBJ2-6
d_gene: .
v_gene: TRBV9
abundance: few
CDR3aa: CASSADRSGANVLTF
CDR3nt: TGTGCCAGCAGCGCCGACAGATCTGGGGCCAACGTCCTGACTTTC